This T cell receptor beta chain appears in the sequencing data of a study of cytomegalovirus exposure and HLA in healthy donors (dated by TCRdb to about 2017). General notes on the study: According to an earlier analysis of several hundred of the donors, roughly 180 million T cells yielded 100 million or so unique TCR beta sequences and about 300 Gb of sequence data. The study used immunosequencing to profile the T cell repertoires of several hundred subjects and linked those repertoires to cytomegalovirus serostatus. A later genetic analysis took genome-wide SNP genotypes for about three fifths of the roughly 700 donors and used that subset as a discovery cohort. In addition to the first cohort of 650 to 750 subjects, a separate validation cohort of approximately 120 different subjects was used. On average, roughly 240,000 unique TCR beta nucleotide sequences were sequenced per donor among about 400 genotyped donors of the cohort, with 15% to 20% of those sequences being non-productive. The aim of the study was to test whether cataloging public T cell receptors could identify signatures of past pathogen exposure. In a later analysis, previously published TCR beta repertoires from several hundred donors were re-analyzed and high-resolution HLA genotyping was added so that TCR occurrence patterns could be studied. All discovery cohort repertoires had been generated using a single sequencing platform. Roughly 300 gigabases of sequencing data and about 92 million unique TCR sequences made up an early release that covered 500 to 650 HLA-typed donors. Of the roughly 400 genotyped donors, over 70% fell in the genetic ancestry cluster associated with self-reported Caucasian donors. In the later analysis, no new phenotypic data were used to find candidate immune exposures; instead, reliance was placed on TCR beta sequences and their occurrence across donors. Donor age, sex, ethnicity and CMV serostatus were collected together with the repertoire data. An earlier analysis of about 620 of the donors applied high-throughput TCR beta sequencing to assess whether each TCR beta V gene segment acted as functional or pseudogenic. HLA typing covered class I and class II loci at four-digit resolution. The number of donors typed differed by locus, with 629-630 for A, B, C, DRB1 and DQB1, roughly 520 for DQA1, about 610 for DPA1, and approximately 470 for DPB1. Because of strong linkage in the cohort, four or five DR-DQ haplotypes were treated as single units for association and clustering. To predict cytomegalovirus infection status, the study brought together high-throughput TCR immunosequencing, statistical association of individual TCRs with disease status, and machine learning. What the work shows at the level of the full study, not this receptor alone: Compared with the roughly 600-donor mean, donors in an Asian-associated ancestry cluster had fewer N-insertions in productive TCRs, according to a later genetic analysis. Assigning TCR associations to individual alleles was difficult when HLA alleles, especially DR and DQ, strongly co-occurred. Linkage disequilibrium might explain the correlated functional status among segregating V segments, but an unknown experimental factor could not be excluded. According to a later analysis, parvovirus B19, influenza, CMV and Epstein-Barr virus appeared linked to several top co-occurrence clusters. Compared with equally common non-associated chains, HLA-associated TCR beta chains in a later analysis were more clonally expanded and had lower generation probabilities. While some public TCRs were present in many individuals, most TCR sequences turned up only very rarely across donors. A further reported finding was that TCR beta sequences accurately predicted the HLA-A and HLA-B alleles for most subjects in the first cohort. At a false discovery rate of 0.05, a later analysis linked around 15,000 TCR beta sequences to specific HLA alleles. Sequencing depth was assumed to be roughly uniform across donors in the presence/absence analyses, though that assumption may not hold. Because the 87-base-pair reads could not distinguish some IMGT-functional V segments, including TRBV6-2 and TRBV6-3, those segments were excluded. A group of highly shared sequence variants was considered likely to be a technical artifact of the sequencing pipeline. In the study, approximately 160 TCR beta chains were listed as associated with cytomegalovirus. In a later analysis, most CMV-associated TCR beta chains were found to appear HLA-restricted, with HLA associations seemingly driven largely by CMV exposure. In a later genetic analysis, a missense DCLRE1C variant was associated with V-gene and J-gene trimming of TCR beta chains, and the association was replicated in an independent cohort. Because counts were too low, about 18 rarely observed V segments, including chromosome 9 orphons, were excluded from the earlier analysis of several hundred of the donors. A few of the identified cytomegalovirus-associated TCR beta chains were confirmed in vitro to be specific for cytomegalovirus antigens. The classifier was reported to diagnose cytomegalovirus status with high specificity and sensitivity in both the original cohort and the validation cohort. Immune exposure information for the cohort was limited to CMV serostatus. An earlier analysis of approximately 590 of the donors showed that most TCR beta V segments appeared in productive rearrangements either about 87% or about 30% of the time, which broadly matched IMGT annotations. In a later analysis, the rate of TCR association differed among HLA loci, with DRB1 alleles having the most associated TCRs and HLA-C alleles having the fewest. According to the authors, the approach could potentially be generalized to other disease states and immunological phenotypes. This cohort had only TCR beta chains sequenced, and the lack of alpha or paired-chain data limited which features could be detected. Because HLA typing was unavailable for some donors at each locus, only the typed subset was used in association tests.

The library was built by means of the immunoSEQ multiplex PCR assay. A mixture of 60 forward primers for TCR Vbeta segments and 13 reverse primers for TCR Jbeta segments was used in the multiplex PCR. The CDR3 region of rearranged TCR beta genes was amplified from genomic DNA by a multiplex PCR assay. On the Illumina HiSeq System, the amplified TCR beta libraries were sequenced as 87-base-pair reads. Per the source publication's procedure: A later analysis counted 65 million to 90 million unique TCR beta chains across the 640 or so repertoires, and approximately 11 million of these chains were shared by at least two donors. Raw reads were error-corrected and collapsed into unique sequences with a nearest-neighbor algorithm that merged closely related sequences to remove PCR and sequencing errors. CDR3 sequences were aligned to IMGT reference sequences to assign V, D and J gene segments. For a sequence to be retained, a match of at least six nucleotides was required to both a V gene segment and a J gene segment. A rearrangement counted as productive if the CDR3 had no stop codons and remained in frame with V and J, and every other rearrangement counted as non-productive. Following IMGT convention, CDR3 was defined as the stretch from the second conserved V-encoded cysteine up to the conserved J-encoded phenylalanine. In an earlier analysis of around 540 of the donors, sequences lacking an unambiguous match to a single V gene segment were excluded. An earlier analysis of several hundred of the donors called V segments functional above 56.7% productive rearrangements and segregating when the between-donor standard deviation exceeded 5%. To diagnose cytomegalovirus status from the catalog of TCR beta chain sequences, a statistical classification framework was built. In a later analysis, TCR nucleotide sequences were compared against IMGT/GENE-DB human TR gene sequences so that V and J genes could be assigned. The TCRdist pipeline was used in a later analysis to assign CDR3 sequences and most-parsimonious VDJ recombination scenarios. In a later analysis, each TCR beta chain was defined by its CDR3 amino acid sequence together with its V-gene family, and reads without a unique V-gene family were excluded. As a way to deal with suspected cross-contamination and a sequencing artifact, a later analysis dropped approximately 590 nucleotide sequences that were highly shared and had low generation probability. A later analysis calculated a clonal expansion index for each public chain from normalized within-repertoire ranks of inferred template counts. In a later analysis, generation probabilities were computed with a VDJ recombination model fitted to out-of-frame rearrangements, and the resulting probabilities were checked against IGoR. In a later analysis, hypergeometric tests were used to score TCR-TCR, TCR-HLA and TCR-CMV co-occurrence, with a repertoire-size bias correction applied to TCR pairs. A later analysis estimated false discovery rates by permuting HLA or CMV assignments 20 times. A later analysis grouped co-occurring TCRs with DBSCAN, adding TCRdist sequence similarity when clustering within HLA-allele-positive subsets. Repertoires with fewer than 30,000 or more than 120,000 public chains were left out of co-occurrence clustering, as were roughly five repertoires with anomalous nucleotide sharing. The immuneACCESS repertoire file appears here via TCRdb, limited to in-frame rearrangements. These files lack a portion of the clones; in checked studies, under half of the deficit traces to unresolved V genes, and the cause of the others is not known. V, J and clone size derive from that table, while D and trimming were established from the DNA sequence. This sample lists 150,000 to 200,000 clones; 76% were detected once. The ten largest make up 2.5% to 3.5% of the sample.

The cohort comprised 670 or so healthy bone marrow donors. At the time of sampling, every cohort member was nominally healthy, though immune exposures that went unrecorded were likely present. The donor tested CMV seronegative and was one of the 352 seronegative cohort members. Every donor gave a peripheral blood sample, and the peripheral blood mononuclear cells from that sample were used for TCR beta sequencing. Genomic DNA extraction from the blood cell samples was performed with the Qiagen DNeasy Blood Extraction Kit. Regarding this clone: Its antigen is still unknown. Within one base of it there is no much larger clone, and no base qualities were kept.

CDR1 and CDR2 were assigned from the germline V gene (reference sequence) as LNHNV and YYDKDF. The V and J ends are trimmed by 3 bases and 5 bases, leaving 11 bases between them. From the cysteine through the phenylalanine, the CDR3 covers 13 amino acids. The DNA shown is the 39-base CDR3, in frame from base 1. This receptor chain uses TRBV15 and TRBJ2-7; the D gene cannot be resolved reliably. Specimen: PBMCs. The TCR was taken from a male donor in good health and CMV-seronegative. The CDR3 is CATSRVGVHEQYF. The DNA sequence is given as TGTGCCACCAGCAGGGTCGGAGTCCACGAGCAGTACTTC.